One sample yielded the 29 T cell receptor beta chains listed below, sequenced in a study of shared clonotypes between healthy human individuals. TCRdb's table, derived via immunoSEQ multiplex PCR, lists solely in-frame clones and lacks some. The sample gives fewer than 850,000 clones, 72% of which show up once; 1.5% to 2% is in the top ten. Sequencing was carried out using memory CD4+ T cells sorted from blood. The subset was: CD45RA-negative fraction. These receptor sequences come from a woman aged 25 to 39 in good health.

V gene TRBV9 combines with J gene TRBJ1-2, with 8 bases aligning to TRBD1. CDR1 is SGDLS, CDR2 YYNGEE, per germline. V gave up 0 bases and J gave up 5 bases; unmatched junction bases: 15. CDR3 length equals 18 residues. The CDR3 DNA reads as TGTGCCAGCAGCGTAGTAGGAGGGAACGCTGACAGGGGTTATGGCTACACCTTC. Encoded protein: CASSVVGGNADRGYGYTF.

This CDR3 is CASSLISGFGTDTQYF. The CDR3 region has the DNA TGCGCCAGCAGCTTAATTAGCGGGTTTGGAACAGATACGCAGTATTTT. The chain couples TRBV5-1 to TRBJ2-3; 7 nucleotides match TRBD2. The CDR3 has 16 residues. Germline V gene data show CDR1 as SGHRS and CDR2 as YFSETQ. V lost 2 bases, J lost 3 bases, and 9 bases stayed unmatched.

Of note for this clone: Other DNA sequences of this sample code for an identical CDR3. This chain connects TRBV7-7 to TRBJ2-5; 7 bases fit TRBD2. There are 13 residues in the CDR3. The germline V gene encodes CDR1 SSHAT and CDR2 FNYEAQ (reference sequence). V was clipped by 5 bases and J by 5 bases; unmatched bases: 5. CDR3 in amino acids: CASSRDYGETQYF. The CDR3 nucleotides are TGTGCCAGCAGCCGGGACTATGGGGAGACCCAGTACTTC. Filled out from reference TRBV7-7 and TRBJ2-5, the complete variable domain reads GAGVSQSPRYKVTKRGQDVTLRCDPISSHATLYWYQQALGQGPEFLTYFNYEAQPDKSGLPSDRFSAERPEGSISTLTIQRTEQRDSAMYRCASSRDYGETQYFGPGTRLLVL.

CDR3 region: CASSTGAVVAYNEQFF. The CDR3 nucleotides are TGTGCCAGCAGCACGGGAGCCGTTGTAGCTTACAATGAGCAGTTCTTC. V and J are TRBV7-2 and TRBJ2-1; D might be TRBD2 (6 bases). Per germline, CDR1 SGHTA and CDR2 FQGNSA. Trimming stripped 5 bases from V and 4 bases from J, with 18 bases between. The CDR3 has 16 amino acids.

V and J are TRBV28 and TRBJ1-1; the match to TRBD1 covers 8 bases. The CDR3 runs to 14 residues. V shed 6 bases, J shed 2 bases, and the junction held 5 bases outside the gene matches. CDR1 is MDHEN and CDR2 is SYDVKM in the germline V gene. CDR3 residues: CASRGQVINTEAFF. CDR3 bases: TGTGCCAGCAGGGGACAGGTTATTAACACTGAAGCTTTCTTT.

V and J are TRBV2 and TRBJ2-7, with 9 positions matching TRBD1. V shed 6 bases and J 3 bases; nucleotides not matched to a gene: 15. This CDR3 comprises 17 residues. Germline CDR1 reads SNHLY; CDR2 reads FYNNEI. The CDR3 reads CASSDSGMDRGSYEQYF. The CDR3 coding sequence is TGTGCCAGCAGCGACTCCGGTATGGACAGGGGAAGCTACGAGCAGTACTTC.

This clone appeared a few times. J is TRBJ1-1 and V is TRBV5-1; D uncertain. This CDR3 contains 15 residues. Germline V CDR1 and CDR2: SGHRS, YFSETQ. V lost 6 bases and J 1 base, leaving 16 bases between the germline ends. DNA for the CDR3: TGCGCCAGCAAGGGATTGGCTACGACGAACACTGAAGCTTTCTTT. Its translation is CASKGLATTNTEAFF.

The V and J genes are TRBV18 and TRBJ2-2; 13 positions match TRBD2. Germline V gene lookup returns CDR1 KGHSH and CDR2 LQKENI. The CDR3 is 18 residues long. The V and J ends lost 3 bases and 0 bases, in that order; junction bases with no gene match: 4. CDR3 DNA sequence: TGTGCCAGCTCACCCCAACTAGCGGGAGGGACGAACACCGGGGAGCTGTTTTTT. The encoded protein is CASSPQLAGGTNTGELFF.

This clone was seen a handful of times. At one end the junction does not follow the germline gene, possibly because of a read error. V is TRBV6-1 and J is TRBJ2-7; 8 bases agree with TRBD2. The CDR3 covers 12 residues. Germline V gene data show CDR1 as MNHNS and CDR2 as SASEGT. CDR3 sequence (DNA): TGTGCCAGCAGTTTATACCGGGACGGGAGGGACTTC. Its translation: CASSLYRDGRDF.

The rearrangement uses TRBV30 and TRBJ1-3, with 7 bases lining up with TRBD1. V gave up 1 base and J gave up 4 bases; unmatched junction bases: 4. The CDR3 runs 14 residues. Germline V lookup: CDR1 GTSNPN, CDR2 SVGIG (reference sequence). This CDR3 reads CAWSAWDSGNTIYF. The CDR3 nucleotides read TGTGCCTGGAGTGCCTGGGACAGCGGAAACACCATATATTTT.

The CDR3 loop is CSAGQGLTDTQYF. As DNA, the CDR3 is TGCAGCGCTGGACAGGGGCTCACAGATACGCAGTATTTT. This chain connects TRBV29-1 to TRBJ2-3, with 9 bases matching TRBD1. V gave up 7 bases and J gave up 2 bases; unmatched junction bases: 4. The length of the CDR3 is 13 residues. Germline V lookup: CDR1 SQVTM, CDR2 ANQGSEA.

The CDR3 protein is CASSFPQGARGNTEAFF. The CDR3 nucleotides are TGTGCCAGCAGTTTTCCCCAGGGGGCGCGTGGGAACACTGAAGCTTTCTTT. The chain links TRBV28 to TRBJ1-1, with 8 bases lining up with TRBD1. CDR3 size: 17 residues. The trim removed 3 bases at V and 1 base at J, leaving 10 bases unmatched. The germline V gene encodes CDR1 MDHEN and CDR2 SYDVKM.

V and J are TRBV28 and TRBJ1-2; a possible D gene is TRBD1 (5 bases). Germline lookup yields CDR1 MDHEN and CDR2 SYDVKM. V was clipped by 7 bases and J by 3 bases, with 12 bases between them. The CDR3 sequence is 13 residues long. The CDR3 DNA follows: TGTGCCAGCACCACGACAGTGCACTATGGCTACACCTTC. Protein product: CASTTTVHYGYTF.

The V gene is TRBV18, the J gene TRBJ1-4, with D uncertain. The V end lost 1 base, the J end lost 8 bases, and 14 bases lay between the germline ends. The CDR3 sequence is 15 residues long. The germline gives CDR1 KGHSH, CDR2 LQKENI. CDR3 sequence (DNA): TGTGCCAGCTCACCACGGACGGTGCCCCAGGAAAAACTGTTTTTT. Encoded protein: CASSPRTVPQEKLFF.

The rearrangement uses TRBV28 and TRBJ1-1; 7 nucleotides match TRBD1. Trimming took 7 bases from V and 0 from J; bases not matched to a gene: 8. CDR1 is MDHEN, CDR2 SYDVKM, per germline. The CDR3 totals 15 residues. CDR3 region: CASIGPGQMNTEAFF. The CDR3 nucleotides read TGTGCCAGCATCGGCCCGGGACAGATGAACACTGAAGCTTTCTTT.

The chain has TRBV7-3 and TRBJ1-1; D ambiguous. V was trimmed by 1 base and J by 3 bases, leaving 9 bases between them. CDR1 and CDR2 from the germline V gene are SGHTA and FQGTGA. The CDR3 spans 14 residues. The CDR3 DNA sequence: TGTGCCAGCAGCTTAAAGGGTAAGGACACTGAAGCTTTCTTT. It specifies CASSLKGKDTEAFF.

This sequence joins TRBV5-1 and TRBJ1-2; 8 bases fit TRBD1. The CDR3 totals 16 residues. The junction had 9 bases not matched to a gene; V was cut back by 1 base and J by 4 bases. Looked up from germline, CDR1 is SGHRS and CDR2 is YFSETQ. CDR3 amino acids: CASSLSFGQGGYGYTF. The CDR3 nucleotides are TGCGCCAGCAGCTTGTCTTTCGGACAGGGCGGCTATGGCTACACCTTC. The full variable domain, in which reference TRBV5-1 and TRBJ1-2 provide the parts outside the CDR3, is KAGVTQTPRYLIKTRGQQVTLSCSPISGHRSVSWYQQTPGQGLQFLFEYFSETQRNKGNFPGRFSGRQFSNSRSEMNVSTLELGDSALYLCASSLSFGQGGYGYTFGSGTRLTVV.

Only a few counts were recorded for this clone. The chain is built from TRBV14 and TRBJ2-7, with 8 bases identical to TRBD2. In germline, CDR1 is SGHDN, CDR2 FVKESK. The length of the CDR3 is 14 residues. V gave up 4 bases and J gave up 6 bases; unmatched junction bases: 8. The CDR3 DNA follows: TGTGCCAGCAGCCCCTCCGGACTAGCTCTCGAGCAGTACTTC. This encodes CASSPSGLALEQYF.

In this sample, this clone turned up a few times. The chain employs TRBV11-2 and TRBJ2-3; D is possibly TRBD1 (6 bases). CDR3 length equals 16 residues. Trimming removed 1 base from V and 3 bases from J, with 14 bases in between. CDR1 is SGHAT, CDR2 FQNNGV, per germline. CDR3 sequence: CASSLAPGRGTDTQYF. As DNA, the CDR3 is TGTGCCAGCAGCTTAGCCCCGGGCAGGGGAACAGATACGCAGTATTTT.

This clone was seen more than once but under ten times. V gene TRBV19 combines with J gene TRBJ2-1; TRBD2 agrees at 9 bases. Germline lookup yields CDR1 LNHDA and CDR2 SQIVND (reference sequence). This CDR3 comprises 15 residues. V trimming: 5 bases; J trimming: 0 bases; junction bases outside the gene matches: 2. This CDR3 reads CASSDSGSSYNEQFF. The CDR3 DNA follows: TGTGCCAGTAGTGATAGCGGGAGCTCCTACAATGAGCAGTTCTTC.

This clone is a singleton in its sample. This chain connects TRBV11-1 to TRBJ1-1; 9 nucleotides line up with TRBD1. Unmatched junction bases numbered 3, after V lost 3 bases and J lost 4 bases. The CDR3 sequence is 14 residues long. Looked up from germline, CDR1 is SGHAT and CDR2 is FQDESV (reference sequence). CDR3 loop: CASSFSTGGTEAFF. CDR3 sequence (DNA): TGTGCCAGCAGCTTTTCGACAGGGGGCACTGAAGCTTTCTTT.

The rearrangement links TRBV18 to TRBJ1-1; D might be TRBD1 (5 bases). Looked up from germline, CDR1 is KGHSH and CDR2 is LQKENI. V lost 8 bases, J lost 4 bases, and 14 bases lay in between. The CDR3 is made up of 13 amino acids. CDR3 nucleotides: TGTGCCAGCCAACGGGACTCGGGCACTGAAGCTTTCTTT. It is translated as CASQRDSGTEAFF.

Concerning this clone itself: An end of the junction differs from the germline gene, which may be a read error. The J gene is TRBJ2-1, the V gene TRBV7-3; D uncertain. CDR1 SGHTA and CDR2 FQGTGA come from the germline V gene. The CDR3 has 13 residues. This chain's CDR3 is CASSLAPEDREVF. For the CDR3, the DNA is TGTGCCAGCAGCTTAGCTCCTGAGGACCGCGAGGTCTTC.

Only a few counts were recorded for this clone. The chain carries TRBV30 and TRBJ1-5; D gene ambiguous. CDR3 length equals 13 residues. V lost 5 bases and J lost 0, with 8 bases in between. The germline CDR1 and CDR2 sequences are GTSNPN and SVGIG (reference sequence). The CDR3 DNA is TGTGCCTGGGGAAGGGATAGCAATCAGCCCCAGCATTTT. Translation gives CAWGRDSNQPQHF.

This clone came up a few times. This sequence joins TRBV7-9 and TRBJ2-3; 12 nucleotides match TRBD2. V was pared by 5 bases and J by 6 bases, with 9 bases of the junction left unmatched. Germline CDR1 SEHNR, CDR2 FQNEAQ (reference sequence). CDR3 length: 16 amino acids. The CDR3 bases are TGTGCCAGCAGCGTCGGACTAGCGGGACAGTCGGATACGCAGTATTTT. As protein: CASSVGLAGQSDTQYF.

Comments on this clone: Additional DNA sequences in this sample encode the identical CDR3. Written as DNA, the CDR3 is TGCGCCAGCAGCCTTGCCGGCTCCTACAATGAGCAGTTCTTC. Protein sequence: CASSLAGSYNEQFF. V is TRBV5-1 and J is TRBJ2-1; no reliable D call. V was cut by 4 bases and J by 0 bases, with 8 bases left in between. This CDR3 contains 14 residues. CDR1 and CDR2 (germline): SGHRS, YFSETQ.

CDR3 amino acids: CAWSEPGQVPTDTQYF. The CDR3 DNA reads TGTGCCTGGAGTGAGCCGGGACAGGTTCCCACAGATACGCAGTATTTT. This chain connects TRBV30 to TRBJ2-3, with TRBD1 identical over 8 bases. The length of the CDR3 is 16 residues. Germline V CDR1 and CDR2: GTSNPN, SVGIG (reference sequence). V gave up 1 base and J gave up 2 bases; unmatched junction bases: 8. Full variable domain (remainder filled in from reference TRBV30 and TRBJ2-3): SQTIHQWPATLVQPVGSPLSLECTVEGTSNPNLYWYRQAAGRGLQLLFYSVGIGQISSEVPQNLSASRPQDRQFILSSKKLLLSDSGFYLCAWSEPGQVPTDTQYFGPGTRLTVL.

The CDR3 DNA reads as TGTGCCAGCAGACGACAGGAGAGCTCCTACGAGCAGTACTTC. This sequence encodes CASRRQESSYEQYF. The chain joins TRBV28 to TRBJ2-7; possibly TRBD1 for D (6 bases). Germline CDR1 is MDHEN and CDR2 is SYDVKM. This CDR3 has 14 residues. Trimming stripped 6 bases from V and 0 bases from J, with 12 bases between.

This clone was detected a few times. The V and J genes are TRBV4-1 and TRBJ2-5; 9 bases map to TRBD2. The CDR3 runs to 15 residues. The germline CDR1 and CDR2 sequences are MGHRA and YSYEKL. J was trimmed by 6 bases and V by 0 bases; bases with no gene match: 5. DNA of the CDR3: TGCGCCAGCAGCCAAGATTCCAGCGGGAGGCAGACCCAGTACTTC. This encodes CASSQDSSGRQTQYF.